The entry that follows covers one T cell receptor beta chain sequence. Germline-derived CDR1 and CDR2 are MNHNS and SASEGT. The CDR3 extends over 16 amino acids. V lost 2 bases and J 6 bases, leaving 16 bases between the germline ends. Sequencing was performed with immunoSEQ multiplex PCR; in TCRdb, only in-frame clones are kept and a portion is missing. The sample includes around 75,000 clones, around 79% of them seen just once. This sample is part of a study of blood T cell repertoires in COVID-19. Study context: Donors in the United States, Italy and Spain gave samples during acute or convalescent COVID-19. Sources were T cells, B-cell-depleted T cells, or PBMCs; the material itself was cDNA or gDNA.

This TCR was recovered from a woman over 75 with active or convalescent COVID-19. The chain couples TRBV6-1 to TRBJ2-2; D possibly corresponds to TRBD2 (5 bases). The sample was peripheral blood. CDR3: CASSEWSWQAAGELFF. The CDR3 DNA is TGTGCCAGCAGTGAATGGAGTTGGCAAGCGGCCGGGGAGCTGTTTTTT.